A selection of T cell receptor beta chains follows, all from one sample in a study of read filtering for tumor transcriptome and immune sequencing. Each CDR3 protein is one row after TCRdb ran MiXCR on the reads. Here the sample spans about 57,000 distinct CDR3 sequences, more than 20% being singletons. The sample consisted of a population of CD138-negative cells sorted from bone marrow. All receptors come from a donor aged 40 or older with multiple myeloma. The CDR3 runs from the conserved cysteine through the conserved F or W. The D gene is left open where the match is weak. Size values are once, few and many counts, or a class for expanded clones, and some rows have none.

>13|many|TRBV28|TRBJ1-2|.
TGTGCCAGCAGAGAGGTGCAGGGGAATGGCTACACCTTC
CASREVQGNGYTF
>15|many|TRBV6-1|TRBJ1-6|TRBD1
TGTGCCAGCAGTGAATTGGGACAGGTGGGTTCACCCCTCCACTTT
CASSELGQVGSPLHF
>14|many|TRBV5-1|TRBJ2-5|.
TGCGCCAGCAGCTCCGACAGCTTCCAAGAGACCCAGTACTTC
CASSSDSFQETQYF
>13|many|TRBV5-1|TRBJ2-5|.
TGTGCCAGCAGCCCTAGAACTGGGGAGACCCAGTACTTC
CASSPRTGETQYF
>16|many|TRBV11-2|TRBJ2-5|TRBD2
TGTGCCAGCAGCTTAGAAGCGGGAGTGGCGCGGGAGACCCAGTACTTC
CASSLEAGVARETQYF
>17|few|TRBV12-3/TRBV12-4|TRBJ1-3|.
TGTGCCAGCAGTTTCCTAAGGAGGGCCAACTCTGGAAACACCATATATTTT
CASSFLRRANSGNTIYF
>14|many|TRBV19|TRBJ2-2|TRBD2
TGTGCCAGTAGTATTGGAGCGGGGTCCGGGGAGCTGTTTTTT
CASSIGAGSGELFF
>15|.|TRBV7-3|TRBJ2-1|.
TGTGCCAGCCGCTTATTTGGGGGGCCCTACAATGAGCAGTTCTTC
CASRLFGGPYNEQFF
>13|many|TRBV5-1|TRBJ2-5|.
TGCGCCAGCAGCCTACAGCGTCAAGAGACCCAGTACTTC
CASSLQRQETQYF
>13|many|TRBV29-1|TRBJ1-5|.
TGCAGCGTGAAGGGAGAGAACAATCAGCCCCAGCATTTT
CSVKGENNQPQHF
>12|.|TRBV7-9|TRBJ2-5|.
TGTGCCAGCAGCTCGGACGTGGAGACCCAGTACTTC
CASSSDVETQYF
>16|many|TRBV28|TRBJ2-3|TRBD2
TGTGCCAGCAGTCCCGGGGGACTAGCGGGAAGTAGTACGCAGTATTTT
CASSPGGLAGSSTQYF
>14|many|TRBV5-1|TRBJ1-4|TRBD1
TGCGCCAGCAGCTGGGGGGACAGCTATGAAAAACTGTTTTTT
CASSWGDSYEKLFF
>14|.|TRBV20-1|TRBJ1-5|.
TGCAGTGCCTCGGGACAAGGCGTCAATCGGCCCCAGCATTTT
CSASGQGVNRPQHF
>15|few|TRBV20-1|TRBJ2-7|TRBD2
TGCAGTGCTAGAGAAAATCCGGGACTAGGAGGCGAGCAGTACTTC
CSARENPGLGGEQYF
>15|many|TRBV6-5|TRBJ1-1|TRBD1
TGTGCCAGCAGTTATACGCAGGGGGTGGGCACTGAAGCTTTCTTT
CASSYTQGVGTEAFF
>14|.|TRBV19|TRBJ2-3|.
TGTGCCAGTAGTATTGTGGGGGTCACAGATACGCAGTATTTT
CASSIVGVTDTQYF
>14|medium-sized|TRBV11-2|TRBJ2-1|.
TGTGCCAGCAGCTTAGGTCGGACAGCCCGTGAGCAGTTCTTC
CASSLGRTAREQFF
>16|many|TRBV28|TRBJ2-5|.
TGTGCCAGCAGTTTAGGAAGCGCAGGGAGGCAAGAGACCCAGTACTTC
CASSLGSAGRQETQYF
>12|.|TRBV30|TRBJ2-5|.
TGTGCCTGGAGAGGCGGGTCCGGGACCCAGTACTTC
CAWRGGSGTQYF
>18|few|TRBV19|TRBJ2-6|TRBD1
TGTGCCAGTAGTATAGAGGGACAGGGGTCGTCCGGGGCCAACGTCCTGACTTTC
CASSIEGQGSSGANVLTF
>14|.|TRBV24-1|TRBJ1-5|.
TGTGCCACCAGTGATGTCCGGGAGAATCAGCCCCAGCATTTT
CATSDVRENQPQHF
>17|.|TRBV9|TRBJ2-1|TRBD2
TGTGCCAGCAGCAACTATCCGGGACTAGCGGTCTTCAATGAGCAGTTCTTC
CASSNYPGLAVFNEQFF
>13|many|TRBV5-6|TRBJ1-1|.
TGTGCCAGCAGCCCACCGGGGAACACTGAAGCTTTCTTT
CASSPPGNTEAFF
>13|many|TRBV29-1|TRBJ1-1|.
TGCAGCGTCCTAAGCCATCGGAACACTGAAGCTTTCTTT
CSVLSHRNTEAFF
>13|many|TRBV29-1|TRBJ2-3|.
TGCAGCGTTGAATATGATCACACAGATACGCAGTATTTT
CSVEYDHTDTQYF
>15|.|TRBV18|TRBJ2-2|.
TGTGCCAGCTCAGGACTCCAAGCGAACACCGGGGAGCTGTTTTTT
CASSGLQANTGELFF
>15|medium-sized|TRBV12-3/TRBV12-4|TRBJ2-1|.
TGTGCCAGCAGCCGACCGTTAAGCTCCTACAATGAGCAGTTCTTC
CASSRPLSSYNEQFF
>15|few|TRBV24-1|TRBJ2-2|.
TGTGCCACCAGTCCCGCGCCTGCTTACACCGGGGAGCTGTTTTTT
CATSPAPAYTGELFF
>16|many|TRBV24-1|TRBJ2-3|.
TGTGCCACCAGTGAGTCGGGACTTCTCCTCACAGATACGCAGTATTTT
CATSESGLLLTDTQYF
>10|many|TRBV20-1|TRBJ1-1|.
TGCAGTGCCGGGTGGCATCGAGCTTTCTTT
CSAGWHRAFF
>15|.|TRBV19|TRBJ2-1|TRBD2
TGTGCCAGTAAGGTTCTGTCGGGAGGATTGGGTGAGCAGTTCTTC
CASKVLSGGLGEQFF
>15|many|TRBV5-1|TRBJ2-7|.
TGCGCCAGCAGCTTGGGCGGGGCCAGCTCCTACGAGCAGTACTTC
CASSLGGASSYEQYF
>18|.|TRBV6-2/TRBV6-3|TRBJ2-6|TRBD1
TGTGCCAGCAGTTATGAGACAGGGGGTAGCTCTGGGGCCAACGTCCTGACTTTC
CASSYETGGSSGANVLTF
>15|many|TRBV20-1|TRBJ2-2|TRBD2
TGCAGTGCTCTGCTAGCGGGACGCAACACCGGGGAGCTGTTTTTT
CSALLAGRNTGELFF
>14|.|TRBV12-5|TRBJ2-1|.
TGTGCTAGTGGCTTGGACAGAGGCTACAATGAGCAGCTCTTC
CASGLDRGYNEQLF
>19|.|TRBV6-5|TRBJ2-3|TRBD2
TGTGCCAGCAGTTACTCGATTAGCGGGTCCGACTCCAGCACAGATACGCAGTATTTT
CASSYSISGSDSSTDTQYF
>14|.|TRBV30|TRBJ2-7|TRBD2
TGTGCCTGGAGTAAGCGGGAGGGCTCCTACGAGCAGTACTTC
CAWSKREGSYEQYF
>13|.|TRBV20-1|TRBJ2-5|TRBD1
TGCAGTGCCAACGGACAGGGACAAGAGACCCAGTACTTC
CSANGQGQETQYF
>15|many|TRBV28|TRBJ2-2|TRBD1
TGTGCCAGCAGCCCCGGGACAGCGAACACCGGGGAGCTGTTTTTT
CASSPGTANTGELFF
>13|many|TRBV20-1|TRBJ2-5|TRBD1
TGCAGTCCAAAAAGGGACAGTCAAGAGACCCAGTACTTC
CSPKRDSQETQYF
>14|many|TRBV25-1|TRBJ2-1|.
TGTGCCAGCGCCCCCGGCCTAGCCTACAATGAGCAGTTCTTC
CASAPGLAYNEQFF
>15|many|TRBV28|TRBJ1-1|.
TGTGCCAGCAGCCCTATTGCGGGGGTGAACACTGAAGCTTTCTTT
CASSPIAGVNTEAFF
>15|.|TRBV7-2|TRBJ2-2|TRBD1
TGTGCCAGCAGCTCCCGACAGGGGGGGGCCGGGGAGCTGTTTTTT
CASSSRQGGAGELFF
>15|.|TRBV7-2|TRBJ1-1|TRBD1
TGTGCCAGCACCAAACAGGGGGTTGGGAACACTGAAGCTTTCTTT
CASTKQGVGNTEAFF
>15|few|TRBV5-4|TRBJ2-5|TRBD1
TGTGCCAGCAGCGGAAAGGACAGGGGGGAAGAGACCCAGTACTTC
CASSGKDRGEETQYF
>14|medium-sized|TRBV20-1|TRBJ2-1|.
TGCAGTGCCCCCCCCAGGCAGACTTACAATGAGCAGTTCTTC
CSAPPRQTYNEQFF
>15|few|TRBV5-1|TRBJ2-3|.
TGCGCCAGCAGCTTGGTTCCAGGGGAAACAGATACGCAGTATTTT
CASSLVPGETDTQYF
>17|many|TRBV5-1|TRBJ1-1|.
TGCGCCAGCAGCTTACAGGGACAAGCTGAAGGAGGCACTGAAGCTTTCTTT
CASSLQGQAEGGTEAFF
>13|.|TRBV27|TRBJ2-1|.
TGTGCTAGCTGTCCCCAACAAGCCAATGAGCAGTTCTTC
CASCPQQANEQFF
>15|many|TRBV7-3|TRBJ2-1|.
TGTGCCAGCAGCTTAACAGGGGTGGGGGGCACTGAGCAGTTCTTC
CASSLTGVGGTEQFF
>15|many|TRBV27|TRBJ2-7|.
TGTGCCAGCAGTTTATACCCCAGGGGTCAATACGAGCAGTACTTC
CASSLYPRGQYEQYF
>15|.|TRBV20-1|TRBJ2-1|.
TGCAGTGCTAGAGATAACTTTCGCTCCTACAATGAGCAGTTCTTC
CSARDNFRSYNEQFF
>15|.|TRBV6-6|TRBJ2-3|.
TGTGCCAGCAGTTATCAAGCGGCAAACACAGATACGCAGTATTTT
CASSYQAANTDTQYF
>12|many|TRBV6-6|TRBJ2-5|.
TGTGCCAGCAGGGAGGGCCAAGAGACCCAGTACTTC
CASREGQETQYF
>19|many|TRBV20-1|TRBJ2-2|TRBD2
TGCAGTGCTAGGGAGGGGGGACTAGCGGGAGGGCGGCGGCCCGGGGAGCTGTTTTTT
CSAREGGLAGGRRPGELFF
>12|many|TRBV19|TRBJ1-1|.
TGTGCCAGTAGTAGGGGGTCCCTCGGCGCTTTCTTT
CASSRGSLGAFF
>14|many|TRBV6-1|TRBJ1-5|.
TGTGCCAGCAGTGAGATCTATAGCAATCAGCCCCAGCATTTT
CASSEIYSNQPQHF
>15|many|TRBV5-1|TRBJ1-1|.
TGCGCCAGCAGCCCCCAGGCCCCCAGGAACACTGAAGCTTTCTTT
CASSPQAPRNTEAFF
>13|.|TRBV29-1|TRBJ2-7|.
TGCAGCGTTGTTCCAGGGGCGGCACGGGAGCAGTACTTC
CSVVPGAAREQYF